Below, 25 T cell receptor beta chains from the same sample are listed, as sequenced in a study of PD-1 blockade in mismatch repair-deficient tumors. Produced via immunoSEQ multiplex PCR; TCRdb's table is partial and in-frame only. The sample yields roughly 45,000 clones, roughly 82% seen once. This material consisted of PBMCs, taken before pembrolizumab treatment. Source of these receptors: an adult with mismatch repair-deficient cancer.

The chain couples TRBV27 to TRBJ2-6; D ambiguous. V was clipped by 5 bases and J by 1 base, with 9 bases between them. The CDR3 length is 15 residues. From germline, CDR1 is MNHEY and CDR2 SMNVEV (reference sequence). The CDR3 is CASSTGVSGANVLTF. CDR3 sequence (DNA): TGTGCCAGCAGTACTGGGGTTTCTGGGGCCAACGTCCTGACTTTC.

This rearrangement joins TRBV4-1 to TRBJ2-7, with 9 nucleotides matching TRBD1. Germline assignment: CDR1 MGHRA and CDR2 YSYEKL. V lost 0 bases, J lost 6 bases, and 6 bases stayed unmatched. There are 15 residues in the CDR3. The CDR3 region has the DNA TGCGCCAGCAGCCAAGATTCGGGACAGGGCCCCGAGCAGTACTTC. It specifies CASSQDSGQGPEQYF.

This chain joins TRBV29-1 and TRBJ1-1; the D is unclear. The CDR3 consists of 13 residues. Germline V lookup: CDR1 SQVTM, CDR2 ANQGSEA. The V and J ends lost 6 bases and 1 base respectively, with 12 bases between them. DNA of the CDR3: TGCAGCGTACCGAAGGAGGGGAACACTGAAGCTTTCTTT. This codes for CSVPKEGNTEAFF.

This chain joins TRBV7-3 and TRBJ2-1; D may correspond to TRBD1 or TRBD2 (5 bases each). Germline V gene lookup returns CDR1 SGHTA and CDR2 FQGTGA. The V and J ends lost 5 bases and 7 bases respectively, with 15 bases between them. The CDR3 spans 14 residues. The DNA of the CDR3 is TGTGCCAGCAGCCCGGGACCAACTCGAAATGAGCAGTTCTTC. It codes for CASSPGPTRNEQFF.

This chain joins TRBV5-3 and TRBJ2-6; D may be TRBD2 (5 bases). TRBV5-3 is an ORF for which the function is uncertain. The CDR3 totals 16 residues. With 4 bases removed from V and 0 bases from J, the gap between germline ends came to 11 bases. The CDR3 DNA reads TGTGCCAGAAGCCATACAGCGGACTCTGGGGCCAACGTCCTGACTTTC. Amino acid sequence: CARSHTADSGANVLTF.

As regards this clone: The same CDR3 also results from other DNA sequences found in this sample. The gene calls are TRBV18 and TRBJ1-1; no firm D call. Per germline, CDR1 KGHSH and CDR2 LQKENI. This CDR3 has 13 amino acids. V was cut by 2 bases and J by 1 base, with 5 bases left in between. The CDR3 is CASSPNGNTEAFF. CDR3 sequence (DNA): TGTGCCAGCTCACCAAACGGGAACACTGAAGCTTTCTTT.

The chain uses TRBV15 and TRBJ2-7, with D possibly being TRBD2 (5 bases). Germline loops: CDR1 LNHNV, CDR2 YYDKDF (reference sequence). This CDR3 is built from 14 residues. V was pared by 5 bases and J by 3 bases, with 14 bases between. The DNA of the CDR3 is TGTGCCACCAGCTCCAGGACGGGGTTCTACGAGCAGTACTTC. Protein sequence: CATSSRTGFYEQYF.

The CDR3 bases are TGCAGCGTTAATCCACTAGCGGGCCAAGAGACCCAGTACTTC. Translating it yields CSVNPLAGQETQYF. The gene calls are TRBV29-1 and TRBJ2-5; 9 bases are shared with TRBD2. V shed 5 bases, J shed 1 base, and the junction held 5 bases outside the gene matches. Per the germline V gene, CDR1 is SQVTM and CDR2 is ANQGSEA. The CDR3 length is 14 residues.

CDR3 coding DNA: TGTGCCAGCAGCGGGGTCGCTAGCACAGATACGCAGTATTTT. It encodes CASSGVASTDTQYF. The chain is built from TRBV9 and TRBJ2-3; D call uncertain. In germline, CDR1 is SGDLS, CDR2 YYNGEE. The V end lost 3 bases, the J end lost 0 bases, and 8 bases lay between the germline ends. CDR3 length: 14 amino acids.

The chain is built from TRBV10-3 and TRBJ2-5, with 10 bases fitting TRBD2. The length of the CDR3 is 15 residues. V was pared by 4 bases and J by 6 bases, with 8 bases of the junction left unmatched. Germline V gene sequence: CDR1 ENHRY, CDR2 SYGVKD. CDR3 protein: CAISVEAGGRKTQYF. The CDR3 bases are TGTGCCATCAGTGTTGAAGCGGGAGGGCGAAAGACCCAGTACTTC.

This clone was detected a few times. The rearrangement links TRBV10-1 to TRBJ2-7, with 7 positions matching TRBD2. Germline CDR1 is WNHNN and CDR2 is SYGVQD (reference sequence). There are 14 residues in the CDR3. The V gene end was trimmed by 1 base and the J gene end by 7 bases; junction bases not matched to a gene: 7. CDR3 sequence (DNA): TGCGCCAGCAGTGAGTATACTAGCGCGGAAGAGCAGTACTTC. This gives the protein CASSEYTSAEEQYF.

This clone was seen just once. The genes are TRBV7-8 and TRBJ2-3; 8 nucleotides line up with TRBD1. This CDR3 has 15 amino acids. CDR1 and CDR2 (germline): SGHVS, FQNEAQ. Trimming at V came to 4 bases and at J to 5 bases, leaving 8 bases not matched to a gene. Written as DNA, the CDR3 is TGTGCCAGCAGCTCCGGACAGGGAATTTTAGATACGCAGTATTTT. The encoded protein is CASSSGQGILDTQYF.

The chain has TRBV7-8 and TRBJ2-1, with a tentative D call TRBD2 (6 bases). Germline V gene sequence: CDR1 SGHVS, CDR2 FQNEAQ. The CDR3 sequence is 14 residues long. The V end lost 0 bases, the J end lost 3 bases, and 6 bases lay between the germline ends. The CDR3 reads CASSLAEGYNEQFF. The CDR3 nucleotides are TGTGCCAGCAGCTTAGCGGAGGGCTACAATGAGCAGTTCTTC.

This chain joins TRBV19 and TRBJ2-1; the D is unclear. V lost 3 bases and J 4 bases, leaving 7 bases between the germline ends. There are 13 residues in the CDR3. CDR1 is LNHDA, CDR2 SQIVND, per germline (reference sequence). CDR3 protein: CASSISTYNEQFF. CDR3 bases: TGTGCCAGTAGTATCTCTACATACAATGAGCAGTTCTTC.

The rearrangement joins TRBV19 to TRBJ2-3; D is unresolved. This CDR3 is built from 14 residues. V lost 5 bases, J lost 0 bases, and 9 bases lay in between. Germline V CDR1 and CDR2: LNHDA, SQIVND (reference sequence). The CDR3 loop is CASSWQTSTDTQYF. Here the CDR3 DNA reads TGTGCCAGTAGTTGGCAGACTAGCACAGATACGCAGTATTTT.

This clone was seen a handful of times. The chain carries TRBV7-2 and TRBJ1-1; D not certain. Trimming took 2 bases from V and 3 from J, leaving 7 bases between them. The CDR3 length is 13 residues. The V gene's germline CDR1 is SGHTA and CDR2 FQGNSA. Here the CDR3 reads CASSLQVYTEAFF. DNA of the CDR3: TGTGCCAGCAGCTTACAGGTCTACACTGAAGCTTTCTTT.

V and J are TRBV14 and TRBJ1-4; D might be TRBD1 (5 bases). Germline V gene lookup returns CDR1 SGHDN and CDR2 FVKESK. Trimming removed 0 bases at V and 2 bases at J, with 10 bases between. CDR3 length: 16 amino acids. CDR3 sequence (DNA): TGTGCCAGCAGCCAAGATTCGGGGGTGACTAATGAAAAACTGTTTTTT. It codes for CASSQDSGVTNEKLFF. The full variable domain, completed using reference TRBV14 and TRBJ1-4, is EAGVTQFPSHSVIEKGQTVTLRCDPISGHDNLYWYRRVMGKEIKFLLHFVKESKQDESGMPNNRFLAERTGGTYSTLKVQPAELEDSGVYFCASSQDSGVTNEKLFFGSGTQLSVL.

The rearrangement joins TRBV19 to TRBJ2-6; tentatively, D is TRBD2 (5 bases). Per the germline V gene, CDR1 is LNHDA and CDR2 is SQIVND (reference sequence). Trimming took 7 bases from V and 1 from J, leaving 5 bases between them. This CDR3 contains 13 residues. As DNA, the CDR3 is TGTGCCAGTAAGCGGTCTGGGGCCAACGTCCTGACTTTC. Its translation is CASKRSGANVLTF.

With respect to this clone: This same CDR3 is encoded by further DNA sequences in the sample. The V call is TRBV7-2, the J call TRBJ2-1; D unresolved. The V end was cut by 5 bases, the J end by 5 bases, with 7 bases between. The CDR3 loop spans 12 amino acids. Germline V gene sequence: CDR1 SGHTA, CDR2 FQGNSA. CDR3 residues: CASSSRDNEQFF. The CDR3 region has the DNA TGTGCCAGCAGCAGCCGGGACAATGAGCAGTTCTTC.

The CDR3 reads CASSSSGPEQFF. CDR3 DNA sequence: TGTGCCAGCAGCTCCTCCGGCCCCGAGCAGTTCTTC. V usage is TRBV5-6 and J usage is TRBJ2-1; no reliable D call. The V end was cut by 3 bases, the J end by 10 bases, with 11 bases between. The length of the CDR3 is 12 residues. Per germline, CDR1 SGHDT and CDR2 YYEEEE.

The chain has TRBV25-1 and TRBJ2-5; 10 bases agree with TRBD2. The CDR3 length is 18 residues. Germline assignment: CDR1 MGHDK and CDR2 SYGVNS. The V gene end was trimmed by 4 bases and the J gene end by 1 base; junction bases not matched to a gene: 12. The CDR3 DNA reads as TGTGCCAGCAGTGGAATACCCGGACTAGCGGTTTTCCAAGAGACCCAGTACTTC. Its protein is CASSGIPGLAVFQETQYF.

The gene calls are TRBV15 and TRBJ2-3; tentative D call: TRBD2 (5 bases). This CDR3 is built from 15 residues. The ends were cut back, 2 bases at V and 4 bases at J, with 13 bases in the middle. Germline V gives CDR1 LNHNV, CDR2 YYDKDF (reference sequence). The CDR3 loop is CATSRKTGSADTQYF. Here the CDR3 DNA reads TGTGCCACCAGCAGAAAGACGGGGAGCGCAGATACGCAGTATTTT.

This rearrangement joins TRBV19 to TRBJ2-5; D ambiguous. Germline-derived CDR1 and CDR2 are LNHDA and SQIVND (reference sequence). This CDR3 comprises 12 residues. V dropped 4 bases and J dropped 4 bases, with 7 bases sitting between them. CDR3 sequence: CASSNYRETQYF. For the CDR3, the DNA is TGTGCCAGTAGTAATTATCGAGAGACCCAGTACTTC.

The chain couples TRBV10-3 to TRBJ1-2; unclear D gene. CDR1 ENHRY and CDR2 SYGVKD come from the germline V gene. CDR3 length: 15 residues. V lost 6 bases to trimming and J lost 1 base, with 15 bases between them. The CDR3 DNA follows: TGTGCCATCAGGGAGGTGAACGGCTATAACTATGGCTACACCTTC. Its translation is CAIREVNGYNYGYTF.

J is TRBJ2-3 and V is TRBV19, with 7 bases that match TRBD2. Losses at the gene ends were 7 bases for V and 0 bases for J; bases not matched to a gene: 4. CDR1 is LNHDA and CDR2 is SQIVND in the germline V gene (reference sequence). This CDR3 spans 14 amino acids. CDR3 amino acids: CASNQAGSTDTQYF. CDR3 DNA: TGTGCCAGTAATCAAGCGGGGAGCACAGATACGCAGTATTTT.